This T cell receptor (beta chain) is drawn from a study of blood T cell repertoires in COVID-19. For the study at large: The United States, Italy and Spain were the sources of the acute and convalescent COVID-19 samples. PBMCs, B-cell-depleted T cells, or T cells provided the cDNA or gDNA that made up the material.

Per germline, CDR1 SGDLS and CDR2 YYNGEE. CDR3 length equals 15 residues. V was trimmed by 0 bases and J by 5 bases, leaving 14 bases between them. Study processing details: Amplifying reference gene primers gave estimates of nucleated cell counts. Sequencing used immunoSEQ multiplex PCR; TCRdb keeps in-frame clones, though not all of them. V and J calls and clone size are given by that table; D and trimming were obtained from the DNA. The data contain approximately 90,000 clones, about 85% of them singletons. This sequence joins TRBV9 and TRBJ1-2; D perhaps matches TRBD1 (6 bases). The receptor comes from a human donor in a cohort sampled during active COVID-19. Sequenced material: peripheral blood. CDR3: CASSVGGQEGYGYTF. The CDR3 coding sequence is TGTGCCAGCAGCGTAGGGGGGCAGGAAGGGTATGGCTACACCTTC. The entire variable domain, with the rest obtained from reference TRBV9 and TRBJ1-2, is as follows: DSGVTQTPKHLITATGQRVTLRCSPRSGDLSVYWYQQSLDQGLQFLIQYYNGEERAKGNILERFSAQQFPDLHSELNLSSLELGDSALYFCASSVGGQEGYGYTFGSGTRLTVV.